These 27 T cell receptor beta chains were all obtained from the same sample, sequenced in a study of shared clonotypes between healthy human individuals. Some clones are missing from TCRdb's copy, which holds only in-frame ones; the method was immunoSEQ multiplex PCR. This sample yields some 1 million clones, of which 65% to 75% are seen a single time; approximately 1.5% belongs to the top ten. Sequencing was performed on memory CD4+ T cells sorted from blood. Specified subset: CD45RA-negative fraction. These receptors were obtained from a man aged 18-30 years in good health.

The rearrangement links TRBV7-2 to TRBJ2-7, with D possibly being TRBD1 (6 bases). The V gene's germline CDR1 is SGHTA and CDR2 FQGNSA. V gave up 5 bases and J gave up 3 bases, with 17 bases separating them. CDR3 length equals 15 residues. The CDR3: CASSEQGVGFYEQYF. For the CDR3, the DNA is TGTGCCAGCAGCGAACAGGGAGTAGGGTTCTACGAGCAGTACTTC.

The sample holds many counts of this clone. This chain uses TRBV19 with TRBJ1-1; D not certain. The CDR3 is 13 residues long. CDR1 is LNHDA, CDR2 SQIVND, per germline (reference sequence). V shed 5 bases and J shed 1 base, with 8 bases lying between them. CDR3: CASSSNTNTEAFF. DNA for the CDR3: TGTGCCAGTAGTTCGAACACGAACACTGAAGCTTTCTTT.

This sequence joins TRBV5-4 and TRBJ1-4; D is undetermined. Germline lookup yields CDR1 SGHNT and CDR2 YYREEE (reference sequence). The CDR3 is 15 amino acids. V was clipped by 4 bases and J by 8 bases, with 18 bases between them. The CDR3 sequence is CASSTKAGPTEKLFF. CDR3 DNA: TGTGCCAGCAGCACTAAAGCCGGGCCTACAGAAAAACTGTTTTTT.

A few counts support this clone. The rearrangement uses TRBV2 and TRBJ1-1, with D perhaps matching TRBD1 (5 bases). The CDR3 loop spans 13 amino acids. V shed 5 bases and J shed 6 bases, with 13 bases lying between them. CDR1 is SNHLY, CDR2 FYNNEI, per germline. CDR3 sequence: CASSSREGAEAFF. The CDR3 DNA reads as TGTGCCAGCAGTAGCAGGGAGGGCGCTGAAGCTTTCTTT.

The rearrangement joins TRBV6-1 to TRBJ2-7, with 7 bases aligning to TRBD1. CDR1 and CDR2 from the germline V gene are MNHNS and SASEGT. Unmatched junction bases numbered 5, after V lost 3 bases and J lost 0 bases. The CDR3 length is 15 residues. CDR3 DNA sequence: TGTGCCAGCAGTGAGGGGGACAGTAGCTCCTACGAGCAGTACTTC. It specifies CASSEGDSSSYEQYF.

This clone was seen a handful of times. The chain carries TRBV30 and TRBJ1-6; a weak D match, TRBD1 (5 bases). The germline CDR1 and CDR2 sequences are GTSNPN and SVGIG (reference sequence). CDR3 length: 14 residues. Trimming pared 5 bases from V and 6 bases from J, leaving 14 bases between. The CDR3 coding sequence is TGTGCCTGGTCTCTCGGGGGTATTAATTCACCCCTCCACTTT. Amino acids: CAWSLGGINSPLHF. Based on the CDR3 plus reference TRBV30 and TRBJ1-6, the full variable domain is SQTIHQWPATLVQPVGSPLSLECTVEGTSNPNLYWYRQAAGRGLQLLFYSVGIGQISSEVPQNLSASRPQDRQFILSSKKLLLSDSGFYLCAWSLGGINSPLHFGNGTRLTVT.

The table lists this clone with a few counts. A junction end diverges from the germline sequence, so it may reflect a read error. This chain uses TRBV30 with TRBJ2-7; 13 bases align to TRBD2. The CDR3 has 13 residues. In germline, CDR1 is GTSNPN, CDR2 SVGIG (reference sequence). The CDR3 loop is CAWSVTTSGGTKF. In DNA, the CDR3 is TGTGCCTGGAGTGTAACGACTAGCGGGGGGACCAAGTTC.

This clone was detected only once. The chain is built from TRBV7-8 and TRBJ2-7; 7 bases are a match to TRBD1. V lost 4 bases and J lost 11; bases outside the gene matches: 8. The CDR3 covers 12 residues. In germline, CDR1 is SGHVS, CDR2 FQNEAQ. CDR3 coding DNA: TGTGCCAGCAGCTGGGGTCCAACAGGGGAGTACTTC. It codes for CASSWGPTGEYF.

J is TRBJ2-3 and V is TRBV2; 12 nucleotides line up with TRBD2. Germline lookup yields CDR1 SNHLY and CDR2 FYNNEI. The CDR3 covers 15 residues. The V segment lost 2 bases and the J segment 6 bases; nucleotides outside the gene matches: 3. CDR3 in DNA: TGTGCCAGCAGTGAACTAGCGGGGGGGAGGGATACGCAGTATTTT. It yields the protein CASSELAGGRDTQYF. The variable domain in full, completed from reference TRBV2 and TRBJ2-3, reads EPEVTQTPSHQVTQMGQEVILRCVPISNHLYFYWYRQILGQKVEFLVSFYNNEISEKSEIFDDQFSVERPDGSNFTLKIRSTKLEDSAMYFCASSELAGGRDTQYFGPGTRLTVL.

Worth noting for this clone: Other nucleotide sequences in the sample specify the same CDR3. V gene TRBV5-4 combines with J gene TRBJ2-5; 8 positions match TRBD2. V was clipped by 4 bases and J by 2 bases; unmatched bases: 4. Looked up from germline, CDR1 is SGHNT and CDR2 is YYREEE (reference sequence). The CDR3 is made up of 14 amino acids. CDR3 nucleotides: TGTGCCAGCAGCCGAGCGGGAGCACAAGAGACCCAGTACTTC. Translation gives CASSRAGAQETQYF. Using reference TRBV5-4 and TRBJ2-5 for the parts outside the CDR3, the full variable domain is ETGVTQSPTHLIKTRGQQVTLRCSSQSGHNTVSWYQQALGQGPQFIFQYYREEENGRGNFPPRFSGLQFPNYSSELNVNALELDDSALYLCASSRAGAQETQYFGPGTRLLVL.

Here the CDR3 reads CATGAGVEKLFF. In DNA, the CDR3 is TGTGCCACCGGGGCTGGAGTCGAAAAACTGTTTTTT. The chain has TRBV10-3 and TRBJ1-4, with D possibly matching TRBD1 (5 bases). V lost 10 bases to trimming and J lost 8 bases, with 14 bases between them. CDR3 length: 12 amino acids. Germline values: CDR1 ENHRY, CDR2 SYGVKD.

The V gene is TRBV5-1, the J gene TRBJ2-7, with 7 bases aligning to TRBD2. The V segment lost 4 bases and the J segment 1 base; nucleotides outside the gene matches: 11. The germline V gene has CDR1 SGHRS and CDR2 YFSETQ. The length of the CDR3 is 16 residues. CDR3 loop: CASSLHLASGSYEQYF. The CDR3 DNA reads TGCGCCAGCAGCCTACATCTGGCTAGCGGTTCCTACGAGCAGTACTTC.

This clone was seen more than once but under ten times. The chain recombines TRBV6-6 with TRBJ2-2; D might be TRBD2 (6 bases). The CDR3 has 14 residues. Trimming took 6 bases from V and 5 from J, leaving 13 bases between them. In germline, CDR1 is MNHNY, CDR2 SVGAGI (reference sequence). The CDR3 protein is CASRQTSLTGELFF. In DNA, the CDR3 is TGTGCCAGCAGACAAACTAGCCTTACCGGGGAGCTGTTTTTT.

This clone was seen just once. V usage is TRBV19 and J usage is TRBJ2-1; D is undetermined. Per the germline V gene, CDR1 is LNHDA and CDR2 is SQIVND (reference sequence). The CDR3 is 14 residues long. V gave up 6 bases and J gave up 8 bases, with 17 bases separating them. In nucleotides, the CDR3 is TGTGCCAGTAGCTACTCGACTGTAGTGGATGAGCAGTTCTTC. It encodes CASSYSTVVDEQFF.

CDR3 sequence (DNA): TGTGCCAGCAGTCCTCGAACAGATACGCAGTATTTT. It specifies CASSPRTDTQYF. The genes are TRBV2 and TRBJ2-3; D is unresolved. The CDR3 has 12 amino acids. V gave up 5 bases and J gave up 3 bases, with 6 bases separating them. Germline CDR1 reads SNHLY; CDR2 reads FYNNEI.

This clone was seen at least ten times. The gene calls are TRBV6-1 and TRBJ2-7; tentative D call: TRBD1 (5 bases). The V end was cut by 5 bases, the J end by 6 bases, with 14 bases between. Germline CDR1 and CDR2: MNHNS and SASEGT. The CDR3 is made up of 13 amino acids. This CDR3 is CASSQQGSGEQYF. In DNA form, the CDR3 reads TGTGCCAGCAGTCAGCAGGGTTCCGGCGAGCAGTACTTC.

As for this clone: Other DNA sequences within the sample encode an identical CDR3. The chain links TRBV18 to TRBJ1-2, with 9 nucleotides matching TRBD1. Trimming at V came to 3 bases and at J to 6 bases, leaving 2 bases not matched to a gene. This CDR3 is 13 amino acids long. Germline V gene sequence: CDR1 KGHSH, CDR2 LQKENI. CDR3 region: CASSPGQGNGYTF. The CDR3 nucleotides read TGTGCCAGCTCACCGGGACAGGGTAATGGCTACACCTTC. Drawing the rest from reference TRBV18 and TRBJ1-2, the complete variable domain is NAGVMQNPRHLVRRRGQEARLRCSPMKGHSHVYWYRQLPEEGLKFMVYLQKENIIDESGMPKERFSAEFPKEGPSILRIQQVVRGDSAAYFCASSPGQGNGYTFGSGTRLTVV.

Many counts were recorded for this clone. Other DNA sequences in this sample translate to the same CDR3. The chain uses TRBV9 and TRBJ2-6; D unclear. CDR3 size: 13 residues. V was clipped by 5 bases and J by 2 bases, with 5 bases between them. CDR1 is SGDLS and CDR2 is YYNGEE in the germline V gene. The CDR3 sequence is CASSSPGANVLTF. Written as DNA, the CDR3 is TGTGCCAGCAGTTCCCCTGGGGCCAACGTCCTGACTTTC.

This clone was counted once. The chain is built from TRBV6-1 and TRBJ1-2, with 7 bases that match TRBD1. Trimming at V came to 6 bases and at J to 1 base, leaving 8 bases not matched to a gene. The CDR3 runs to 15 residues. CDR1 is MNHNS and CDR2 is SASEGT in the germline V gene. In nucleotides, the CDR3 is TGTGCCAGCAGAGGGACAGCCGAGATTAACTATGGCTACACCTTC. Encoded protein: CASRGTAEINYGYTF.

The genes are TRBV6-5 and TRBJ1-5; TRBD1 is a possible D gene (5 bases). The V gene lost 2 bases and the J gene lost 7 bases, with 9 bases spanning the gap. Germline V gives CDR1 MNHEY, CDR2 SVGAGI. The CDR3 spans 13 residues. This chain's CDR3 is CASSYPRVQPQHF. CDR3 sequence (DNA): TGTGCCAGCAGTTACCCCAGGGTACAGCCCCAGCATTTT.

The rearrangement uses TRBV7-2 and TRBJ2-5; no definite D call. Trimming took 1 base from V and 6 from J, leaving 6 bases between them. From germline, CDR1 is SGHTA and CDR2 FQGNSA. The CDR3 sequence is 12 residues long. This CDR3 reads CASSLEAKTQYF. CDR3 sequence (DNA): TGTGCCAGCAGCTTAGAGGCAAAGACCCAGTACTTC. Full variable domain (remainder filled in from reference TRBV7-2 and TRBJ2-5): GAGVSQSPSNKVTEKGKDVELRCDPISGHTALYWYRQSLGQGLEFLIYFQGNSAPDKSGLPSDRFSAERTGGSVSTLTIQRTQQEDSAVYLCASSLEAKTQYFGPGTRLLVL.

This chain uses TRBV7-8 with TRBJ2-7; D remains unclear. The CDR3 has 12 residues. Germline V CDR1 and CDR2: SGHVS, FQNEAQ. V lost 5 bases, J lost 4 bases, and 9 bases lay in between. The CDR3 sequence: CASSPQPYEQYF. As DNA, the CDR3 is TGTGCCAGCAGCCCCCAGCCATACGAGCAGTACTTC. Looking up the rest from reference TRBV7-8 and TRBJ2-7 gives the full variable domain: GAGVSQSPRYKVAKRGQDVALRCDPISGHVSLFWYQQALGQGPEFLTYFQNEAQLDKSGLPSDRFFAERPEGSVSTLKIQRTQQEDSAVYLCASSPQPYEQYFGPGTRLTVT.

The chain combines TRBV2 with TRBJ2-5; possibly TRBD1 or TRBD2 for D (6 bases each). The CDR3 extends over 16 amino acids. V dropped 6 bases and J dropped 4 bases, with 21 bases sitting between them. Per the germline V gene, CDR1 is SNHLY and CDR2 is FYNNEI. This CDR3 reads CASRTSFLGGGETQYF. The CDR3, as DNA: TGTGCCAGCAGAACCAGTTTCTTAGGAGGGGGAGAGACCCAGTACTTC.

In its sample, this clone was seen once. This rearrangement joins TRBV11-2 to TRBJ1-3, with D unresolved. V gave up 1 base and J gave up 3 bases, with 10 bases separating them. CDR3 length: 15 amino acids. Germline loops: CDR1 SGHAT, CDR2 FQNNGV. The CDR3 coding sequence is TGTGCCAGCAGCTTAGGGGGTAACTTTGGAAACACCATATATTTT. Residues: CASSLGGNFGNTIYF.

The chain uses TRBV28 and TRBJ2-6, with D perhaps matching TRBD1 or TRBD2 (5 bases each). This CDR3 has 17 amino acids. From germline, CDR1 is MDHEN and CDR2 SYDVKM. V lost 2 bases to trimming and J lost 0 bases, with 11 bases between them. The CDR3 reads CASSLAVGTSGANVLTF. CDR3 DNA sequence: TGTGCCAGCAGTTTAGCGGTCGGGACCTCTGGGGCCAACGTCCTGACTTTC.

Remarks on this clone: Other DNA sequences in the sample encode the same CDR3. The chain joins TRBV10-3 to TRBJ2-3; D uncertain. Trimming took 4 bases from V and 3 from J, leaving 5 bases between them. Per the germline V gene, CDR1 is ENHRY and CDR2 is SYGVKD. This CDR3 is 12 amino acids long. This chain's CDR3 is CAISGSTDTQYF. CDR3 nucleotide sequence: TGTGCCATCAGTGGGTCTACAGATACGCAGTATTTT.

This clone was seen repeatedly, ten times or more. J is TRBJ2-7 and V is TRBV2; D could derive from TRBD1 or TRBD2 (6 bases each). Between the trimmed V and J ends, which lost 3 bases and 7 bases, there was a span of 10 bases. Germline V CDR1 and CDR2: SNHLY, FYNNEI. This CDR3 spans 12 amino acids. CDR3 nucleotides: TGTGCCAGCAGTGAGAGGGGGAGGGAGCAGTACTTC. Its translation: CASSERGREQYF.